This T cell receptor (beta chain) was captured by sequencing in a study of OX40 agonist ivuxolimab in advanced cancers. For the study at large: Patients received the agonistic anti-OX40 (CD134) antibody ivuxolimab.

The method was immunoSEQ multiplex PCR; TCRdb's version includes in-frame clones alone and lacks a portion of them. The sample consists of about 54,000 clones, more than 85% of them appearing once. This clone appeared once. This CDR3 has 13 amino acids. Germline loops: CDR1 ENHRY, CDR2 SYGVKD. Trimming shortened V by 0 bases and J by 4 bases, and 4 bases separated the two germline ends. The sequence derives from an adult with an advanced solid tumor such as melanoma, head and neck, liver or kidney cancer. The chain links TRBV10-3 to TRBJ2-1; D is uncertain. The input for sequencing was CD4+ or CD8+ T cells sorted from blood, taken in a trial of the OX40 agonist ivuxolimab. The CDR3 is CAISESGYNEQFF. In DNA, the CDR3 is TGTGCCATCAGTGAGTCGGGATACAATGAGCAGTTCTTC.